This T cell receptor beta chain stems from a study of cytomegalovirus exposure and HLA in healthy donors. With 60 Vbeta and 13 Jbeta primers, the PCR was carried out. The repertoire was sequenced with immunoSEQ multiplex PCR; TCRdb's copy has only in-frame clones and lacks some. The sample lists around 140,000 clones, about 84% occurring once. Those who donated were healthy bone marrow donors. The CDR3 has 14 amino acids. CDR1 is MGHRA and CDR2 is YSYEKL in the germline V gene. The ends were cut back, 1 base at V and 2 bases at J, with 8 bases in the middle. This clonotype originated in a middle-aged woman in good health and CMV-seropositive. The material sequenced was PBMCs. J is TRBJ1-2 and V is TRBV4-1, with D unresolved. In DNA, the CDR3 is TGCGCCAGCAGCCAAGTTTCAGGAAACTATGGCTACACCTTC. This translates into CASSQVSGNYGYTF.